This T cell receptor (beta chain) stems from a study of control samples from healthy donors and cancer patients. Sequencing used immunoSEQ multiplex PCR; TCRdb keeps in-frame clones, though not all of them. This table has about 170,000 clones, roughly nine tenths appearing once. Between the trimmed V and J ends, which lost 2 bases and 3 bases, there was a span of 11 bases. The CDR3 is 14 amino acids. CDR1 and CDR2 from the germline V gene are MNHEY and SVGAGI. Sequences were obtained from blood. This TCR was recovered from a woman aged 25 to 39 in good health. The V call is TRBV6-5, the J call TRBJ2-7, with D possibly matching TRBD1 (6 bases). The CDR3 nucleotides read TGTGCCAGCAGTTACGGCCAGGACAGCTACGAGCAGTACTTC. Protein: CASSYGQDSYEQYF.